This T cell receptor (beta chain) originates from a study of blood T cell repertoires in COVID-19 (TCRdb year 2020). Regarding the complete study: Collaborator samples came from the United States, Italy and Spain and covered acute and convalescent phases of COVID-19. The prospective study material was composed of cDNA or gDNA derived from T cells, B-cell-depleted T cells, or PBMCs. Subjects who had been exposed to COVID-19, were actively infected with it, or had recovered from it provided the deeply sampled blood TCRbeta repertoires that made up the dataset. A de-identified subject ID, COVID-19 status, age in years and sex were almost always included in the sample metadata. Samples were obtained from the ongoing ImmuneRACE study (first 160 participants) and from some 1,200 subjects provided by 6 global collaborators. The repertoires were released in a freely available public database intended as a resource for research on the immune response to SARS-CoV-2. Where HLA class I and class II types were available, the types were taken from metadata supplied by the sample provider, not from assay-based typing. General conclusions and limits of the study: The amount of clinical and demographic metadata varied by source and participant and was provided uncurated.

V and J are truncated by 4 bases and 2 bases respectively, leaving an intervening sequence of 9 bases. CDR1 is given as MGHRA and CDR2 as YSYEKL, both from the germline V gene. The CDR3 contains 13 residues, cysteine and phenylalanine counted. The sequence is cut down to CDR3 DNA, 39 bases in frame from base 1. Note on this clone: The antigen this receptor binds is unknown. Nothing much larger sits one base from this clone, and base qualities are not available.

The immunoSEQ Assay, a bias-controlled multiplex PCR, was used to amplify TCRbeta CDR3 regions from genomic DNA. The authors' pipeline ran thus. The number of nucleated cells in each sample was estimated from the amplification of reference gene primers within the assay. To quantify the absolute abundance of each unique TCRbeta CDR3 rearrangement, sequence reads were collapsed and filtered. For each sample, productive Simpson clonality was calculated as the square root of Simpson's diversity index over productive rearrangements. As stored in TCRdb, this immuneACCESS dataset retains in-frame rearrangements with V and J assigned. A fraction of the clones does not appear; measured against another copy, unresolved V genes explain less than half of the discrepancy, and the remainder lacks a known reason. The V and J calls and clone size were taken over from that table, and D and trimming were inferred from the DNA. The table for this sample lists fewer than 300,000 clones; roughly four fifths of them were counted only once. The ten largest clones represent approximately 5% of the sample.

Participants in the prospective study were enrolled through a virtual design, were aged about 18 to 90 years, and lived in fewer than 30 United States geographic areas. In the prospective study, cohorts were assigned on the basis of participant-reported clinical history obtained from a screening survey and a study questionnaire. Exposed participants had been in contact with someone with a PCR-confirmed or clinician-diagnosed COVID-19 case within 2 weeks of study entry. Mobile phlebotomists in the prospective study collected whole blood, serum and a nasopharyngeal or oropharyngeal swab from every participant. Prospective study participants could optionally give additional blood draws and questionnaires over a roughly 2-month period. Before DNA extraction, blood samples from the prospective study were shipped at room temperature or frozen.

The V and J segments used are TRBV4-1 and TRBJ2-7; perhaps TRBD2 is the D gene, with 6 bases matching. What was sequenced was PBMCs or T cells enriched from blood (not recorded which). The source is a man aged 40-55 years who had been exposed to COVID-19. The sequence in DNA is TGCGCCAGCAGCCGCGGCGGGACCTACGAGCAGTACTTC. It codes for CASSRGGTYEQYF.